This T cell receptor beta chain originates from a study of T cell responses to AZD1222 COVID-19 vaccine. General study findings and limits: Among spike-specific TCRs, nearly half reportedly target unmutated variant regions.

V lost 9 bases, J lost 1 base, and 13 bases lay in between. The CDR3 consists of 14 residues. Germline V CDR1 and CDR2: LNHDA, SQIVND (reference sequence). The table came from immunoSEQ multiplex PCR; TCRdb's copy has only in-frame clones and leaves some out. The sample's table shows under 150,000 clones. A word on this clone: What it binds is not known.

The origin of this receptor is an adult in good health. Sequencing was done on a sample of peripheral blood. The V call is TRBV19, the J call TRBJ1-5; D might be TRBD1 (6 bases). CDR3 region: CASNYRASNQPQHF. The CDR3 nucleotides read TGTGCCAGCAATTACAGGGCCAGCAATCAGCCCCAGCATTTT.